This T cell receptor (beta chain) appears in the sequencing data of a study of T cell responses to AZD1222 COVID-19 vaccine. The CDR3 extends over 16 amino acids. CDR1 and CDR2 (germline): MNHNS, SASEGT. The V end lost 4 bases, the J end lost 8 bases, and 20 bases lay between the germline ends. Measured with immunoSEQ multiplex PCR; TCRdb has only the in-frame clones, and not every one. The sample consists of around 87,000 clones, roughly nine tenths of them appearing once. The chain joins TRBV6-1 to TRBJ1-4; no reliable D call. This sample comprised peripheral blood, obtained 28 days after the second AZD1222 dose. The TCR was taken from an adult who received the AZD1222 COVID-19 vaccine. The CDR3 DNA reads as TGTGCCAGCAGTGCGAAGGCGGGGTCTGGGTACGAAAAACTGTTTTTT. It codes for CASSAKAGSGYEKLFF.